These 10 T cell receptor beta chains were sequenced from one sample in a study of cytomegalovirus exposure and HLA in healthy donors. Vbeta (60) and Jbeta (13) primers were used in the PCR. Measured with immunoSEQ multiplex PCR; TCRdb has only the in-frame clones, and not every one. The sample lists 100,000 to 150,000 clones, 76% seen once, with around 1.8% in the top ten. Source material: PBMCs. The receptors stem from a man between 50 and 59 years old in good health and CMV-seronegative.

The rearrangement links TRBV5-1 to TRBJ1-2, with 7 bases lining up with TRBD1. With 1 base clipped from V and 3 bases from J, the junction kept 9 bases outside the gene matches. Germline CDR1 reads SGHRS; CDR2 reads YFSETQ. The CDR3 spans 16 residues. The CDR3 protein is CASSLQPRQGYYGYTF. CDR3 nucleotides: TGCGCCAGCAGCTTGCAGCCGAGACAGGGCTACTATGGCTACACCTTC.

The chain employs TRBV5-6 and TRBJ1-1, with unresolved D. CDR1 and CDR2 from the germline V gene are SGHDT and YYEEEE. V was pared by 0 bases and J by 11 bases, with 11 bases between. CDR3 length: 12 residues. The CDR3 sequence is CASSLGARQAFF. CDR3 in DNA: TGTGCCAGCAGCTTGGGGGCCAGGCAGGCTTTCTTT. Filled out from reference TRBV5-6 and TRBJ1-1, the complete variable domain reads DAGVTQSPTHLIKTRGQQVTLRCSPKSGHDTVSWYQQALGQGPQFIFQYYEEEERQRGNFPDRFSGHQFPNYSSELNVNALLLGDSALYLCASSLGARQAFFGQGTRLTVV.

This chain links TRBV7-3 with TRBJ1-3; TRBD1 matches at 7 bases. CDR3 length equals 20 residues. Trimming took 5 bases from V and 0 from J; bases not matched to a gene: 19. Germline CDR1 is SGHTA and CDR2 is FQGTGA. The CDR3 loop is CASSRSRDRRGLSSGNTIYF. The CDR3 DNA follows: TGTGCCAGCAGCCGTAGCCGGGACAGAAGAGGCCTAAGCTCTGGAAACACCATATATTTT.

The gene calls are TRBV10-1 and TRBJ2-1, with 10 bases fitting TRBD2. CDR1 and CDR2 from the germline V gene are WNHNN and SYGVQD (reference sequence). J was trimmed by 2 bases and V by 3 bases; bases with no gene match: 1. This CDR3 comprises 15 residues. CDR3 loop: CASSEAGGPYNEQFF. The CDR3 DNA reads as TGCGCCAGCAGTGAAGCGGGGGGGCCCTACAATGAGCAGTTCTTC.

The chain links TRBV19 to TRBJ2-7; 7 bases line up with TRBD1. CDR3 length equals 13 residues. Germline V gene sequence: CDR1 LNHDA, CDR2 SQIVND (reference sequence). V lost 11 bases, J lost 0 bases, and 7 bases stayed unmatched. The CDR3 spells CASGDSYSYEQYV. CDR3 sequence (DNA): TGTGCCTCCGGGGACAGCTACTCCTACGAGCAGTACGTC.

The J gene is TRBJ1-1, the V gene TRBV19; the D gene is possibly TRBD1 (6 bases). CDR1 and CDR2 from the germline V gene are LNHDA and SQIVND (reference sequence). V was cut by 5 bases and J by 6 bases, with 16 bases left in between. The CDR3 is 14 residues long. The CDR3 reads CASSSGQSYSEAFF. In DNA, the CDR3 is TGTGCCAGTAGTTCTGGACAGTCCTATTCTGAAGCTTTCTTT.

This rearrangement joins TRBV4-1 to TRBJ2-2; maybe TRBD1 (6 bases). Trimming shortened V by 1 base and J by 3 bases, and 24 bases separated the two germline ends. Looked up from germline, CDR1 is MGHRA and CDR2 is YSYEKL. This CDR3 has 20 residues. This chain's CDR3 is CASSQVPTPPGTPHTGELFF. DNA of the CDR3: TGCGCCAGCAGCCAAGTGCCCACTCCACCCGGGACACCGCACACCGGGGAGCTGTTTTTT.

V gene TRBV2 combines with J gene TRBJ1-1, with unresolved D. In germline, CDR1 is SNHLY, CDR2 FYNNEI. CDR3 size: 14 residues. Trimming shortened V by 3 bases and J by 3 bases, and 11 bases separated the two germline ends. As DNA, the CDR3 is TGTGCCAGCAGTGATGGAGGGTATGACACTGAAGCTTTCTTT. Its protein product is CASSDGGYDTEAFF.

The chain couples TRBV6-1 to TRBJ1-1; D perhaps matches TRBD1 (5 bases). The V gene's germline CDR1 is MNHNS and CDR2 SASEGT. V was trimmed by 2 bases and J by 11 bases, leaving 15 bases between them. The CDR3 consists of 13 residues. The CDR3 DNA sequence: TGTGCCAGCAGTGAATACAGGTGGGGCGAGGCTTTCTTT. Translated: CASSEYRWGEAFF.

The chain recombines TRBV6-5 with TRBJ1-2; D not certain. The V end lost 7 bases, the J end lost 7 bases, and 16 bases lay between the germline ends. CDR3 length: 13 residues. From germline, CDR1 is MNHEY and CDR2 SVGAGI. For the CDR3, the DNA is TGTGCCAGCACCCCTCGAGGGATTGGTGGCTACACCTTC. Its protein is CASTPRGIGGYTF.